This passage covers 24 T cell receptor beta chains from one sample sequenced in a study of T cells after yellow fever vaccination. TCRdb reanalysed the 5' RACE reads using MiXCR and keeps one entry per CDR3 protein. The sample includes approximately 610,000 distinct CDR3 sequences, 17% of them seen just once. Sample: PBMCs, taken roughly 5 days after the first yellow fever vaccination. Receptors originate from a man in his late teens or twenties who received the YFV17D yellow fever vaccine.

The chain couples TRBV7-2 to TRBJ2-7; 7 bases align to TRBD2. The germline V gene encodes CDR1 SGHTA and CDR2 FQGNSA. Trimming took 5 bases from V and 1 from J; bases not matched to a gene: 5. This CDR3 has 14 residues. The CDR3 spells CASSQLAPSYEQYF. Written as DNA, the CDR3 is TGTGCCAGCAGCCAACTAGCGCCGTCCTACGAGCAGTACTTC.

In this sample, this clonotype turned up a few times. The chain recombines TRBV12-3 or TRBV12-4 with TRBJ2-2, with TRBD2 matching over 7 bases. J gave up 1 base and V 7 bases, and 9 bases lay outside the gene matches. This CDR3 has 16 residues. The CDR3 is CASTRWLAENTGELFF. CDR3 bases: TGTGCCAGCACTCGGTGGCTAGCGGAGAACACCGGGGAGCTGTTTTTT.

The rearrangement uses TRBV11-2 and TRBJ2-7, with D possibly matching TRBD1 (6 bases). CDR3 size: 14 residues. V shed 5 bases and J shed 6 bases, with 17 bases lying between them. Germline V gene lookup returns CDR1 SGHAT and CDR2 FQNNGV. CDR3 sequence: CASSNRQVRGEQYV. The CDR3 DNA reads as TGTGCCAGCAGCAATAGACAGGTCAGAGGCGAGCAGTACGTC.

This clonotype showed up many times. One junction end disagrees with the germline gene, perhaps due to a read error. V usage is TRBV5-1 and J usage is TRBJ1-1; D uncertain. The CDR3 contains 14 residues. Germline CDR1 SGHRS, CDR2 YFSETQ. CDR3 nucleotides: TGTGCCAGCAGTTTGAGGGCAATGAACACTGAAGCTTTCTTT. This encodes CASSLRAMNTEAFF.

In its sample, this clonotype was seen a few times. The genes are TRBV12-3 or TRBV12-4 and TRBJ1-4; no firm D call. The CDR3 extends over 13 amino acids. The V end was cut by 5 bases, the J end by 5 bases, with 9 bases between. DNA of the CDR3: TGTGCCAGCAGTCGTGGCTCGAATGAAAAACTGTTTTTT. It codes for CASSRGSNEKLFF.

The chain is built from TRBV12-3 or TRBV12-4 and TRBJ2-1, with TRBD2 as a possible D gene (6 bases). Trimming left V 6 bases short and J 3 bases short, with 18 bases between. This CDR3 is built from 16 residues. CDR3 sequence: CASSPTGAGFYNEQFF. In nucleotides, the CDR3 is TGTGCCAGCAGCCCAACTGGCGCGGGGTTCTACAATGAGCAGTTCTTC.

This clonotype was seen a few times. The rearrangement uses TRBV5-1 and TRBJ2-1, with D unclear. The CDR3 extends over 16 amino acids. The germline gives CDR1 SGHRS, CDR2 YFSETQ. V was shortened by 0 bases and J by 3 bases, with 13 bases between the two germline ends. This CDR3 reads CASSLDRTVSYNEQFF. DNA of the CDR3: TGCGCCAGCAGCTTGGACCGGACGGTAAGCTACAATGAGCAGTTCTTC.

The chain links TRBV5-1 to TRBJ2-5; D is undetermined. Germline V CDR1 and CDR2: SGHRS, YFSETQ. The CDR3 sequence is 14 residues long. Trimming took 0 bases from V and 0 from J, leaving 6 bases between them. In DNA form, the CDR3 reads TGCGCCAGCAGCTTGGGTCGTGACCAAGAGACCCAGTACTTC. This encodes CASSLGRDQETQYF.

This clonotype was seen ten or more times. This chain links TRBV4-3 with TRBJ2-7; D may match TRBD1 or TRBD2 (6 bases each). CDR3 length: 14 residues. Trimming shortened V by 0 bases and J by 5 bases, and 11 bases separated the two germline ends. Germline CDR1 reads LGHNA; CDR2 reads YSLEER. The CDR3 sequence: CASSQDRGADEQYF. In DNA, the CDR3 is TGCGCCAGCAGCCAAGATAGGGGGGCTGACGAGCAGTACTTC.

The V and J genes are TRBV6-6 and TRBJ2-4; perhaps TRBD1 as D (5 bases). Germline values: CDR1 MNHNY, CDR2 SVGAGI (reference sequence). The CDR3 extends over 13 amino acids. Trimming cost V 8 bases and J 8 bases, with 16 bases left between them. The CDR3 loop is CASRPQGSDIQYF. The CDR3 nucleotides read TGTGCCAGCCGACCGCAGGGCTCGGACATTCAGTACTTC.

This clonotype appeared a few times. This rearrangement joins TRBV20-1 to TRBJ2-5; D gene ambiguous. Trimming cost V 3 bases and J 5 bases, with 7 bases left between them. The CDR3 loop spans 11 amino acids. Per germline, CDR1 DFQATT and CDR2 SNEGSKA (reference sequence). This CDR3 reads CSASRVETQYF. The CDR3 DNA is TGCAGTGCTAGTAGAGTGGAGACCCAGTACTTC.

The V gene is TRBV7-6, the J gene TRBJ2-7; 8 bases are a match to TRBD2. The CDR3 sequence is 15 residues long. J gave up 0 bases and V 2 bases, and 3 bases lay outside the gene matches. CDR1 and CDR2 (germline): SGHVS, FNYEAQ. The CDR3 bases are TGTGCCAGCAGCTTAAAAGCGGGGGTCTCCTACGAGCAGTACTTC. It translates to CASSLKAGVSYEQYF.

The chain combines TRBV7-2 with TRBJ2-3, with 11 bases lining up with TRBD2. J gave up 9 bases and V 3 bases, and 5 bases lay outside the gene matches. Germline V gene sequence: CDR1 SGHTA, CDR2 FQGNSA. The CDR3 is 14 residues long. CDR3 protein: CASSFGLAGATQYF. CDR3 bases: TGTGCCAGCAGCTTCGGACTAGCGGGCGCAACGCAGTATTTT.

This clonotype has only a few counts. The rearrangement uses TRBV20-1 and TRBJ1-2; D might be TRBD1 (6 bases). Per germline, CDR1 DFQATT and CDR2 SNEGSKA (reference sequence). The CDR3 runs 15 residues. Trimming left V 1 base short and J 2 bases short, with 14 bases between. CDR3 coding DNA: TGCAGTGCTAGAGTAGACAGGTTGACCAACTATGGCTACACCTTC. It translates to CSARVDRLTNYGYTF.

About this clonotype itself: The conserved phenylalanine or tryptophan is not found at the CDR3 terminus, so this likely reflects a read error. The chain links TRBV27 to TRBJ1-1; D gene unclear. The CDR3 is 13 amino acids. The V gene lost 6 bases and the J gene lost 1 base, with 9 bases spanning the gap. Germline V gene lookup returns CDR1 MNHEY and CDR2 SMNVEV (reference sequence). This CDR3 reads CASRPNKNTEAFV. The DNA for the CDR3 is TGTGCCAGCAGGCCCAATAAGAACACTGAAGCTTTCGTT.

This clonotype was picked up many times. CDR3 loop: CASSHALGSGEQYF. CDR3 coding DNA: TGCGCCAGCAGCCACGCCCTTGGATCCGGGGAGCAGTACTTC. The V call is TRBV4-3, the J call TRBJ2-7; no definite D call. CDR1 and CDR2 (germline): LGHNA, YSLEER. Trimming took off 3 bases at V and 7 bases at J, with 16 bases between the two ends. The CDR3 totals 14 residues.

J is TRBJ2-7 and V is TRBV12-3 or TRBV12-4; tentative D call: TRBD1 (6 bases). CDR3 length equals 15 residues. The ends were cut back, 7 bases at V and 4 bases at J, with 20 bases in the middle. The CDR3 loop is CASNKATGPWYEQYF. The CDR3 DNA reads TGTGCCAGCAATAAGGCGACAGGTCCCTGGTACGAGCAGTACTTC.

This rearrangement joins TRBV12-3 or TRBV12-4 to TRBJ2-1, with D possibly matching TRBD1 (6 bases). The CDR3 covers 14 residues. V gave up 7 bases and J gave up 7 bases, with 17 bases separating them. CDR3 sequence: CASTPAIRGNEQFF. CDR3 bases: TGTGCCAGCACCCCTGCGATAAGGGGGAATGAGCAGTTCTTC.

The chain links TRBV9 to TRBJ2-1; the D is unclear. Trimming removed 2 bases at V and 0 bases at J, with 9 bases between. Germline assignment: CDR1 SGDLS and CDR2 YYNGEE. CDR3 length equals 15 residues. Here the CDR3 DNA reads TGTGCCAGCAGCGTGGCTGGCGACTCCTACAATGAGCAGTTCTTC. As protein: CASSVAGDSYNEQFF.

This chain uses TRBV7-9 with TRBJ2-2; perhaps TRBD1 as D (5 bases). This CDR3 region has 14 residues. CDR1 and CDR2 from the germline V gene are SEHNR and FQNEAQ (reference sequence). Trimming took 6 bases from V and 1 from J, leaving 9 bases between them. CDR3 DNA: TGTGCCAGCAGTACCCAGGGGAACACCGGGGAGCTGTTTTTT. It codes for CASSTQGNTGELFF.

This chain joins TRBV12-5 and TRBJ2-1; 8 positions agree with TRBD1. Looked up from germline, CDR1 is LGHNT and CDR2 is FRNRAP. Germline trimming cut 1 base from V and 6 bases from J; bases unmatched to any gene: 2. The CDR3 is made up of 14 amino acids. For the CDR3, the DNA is TGTGCTAGTGGTTTGGCAGGGGGCTTCAATGAGCAGTTCTTC. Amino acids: CASGLAGGFNEQFF.

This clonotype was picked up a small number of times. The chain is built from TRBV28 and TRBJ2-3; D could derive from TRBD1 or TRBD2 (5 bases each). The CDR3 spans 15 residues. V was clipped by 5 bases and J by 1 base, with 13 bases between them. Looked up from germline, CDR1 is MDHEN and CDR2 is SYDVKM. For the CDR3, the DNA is TGTGCCAGCAGTCACCGGGACGGAGGCACAGATACGCAGTATTTT. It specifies CASSHRDGGTDTQYF.

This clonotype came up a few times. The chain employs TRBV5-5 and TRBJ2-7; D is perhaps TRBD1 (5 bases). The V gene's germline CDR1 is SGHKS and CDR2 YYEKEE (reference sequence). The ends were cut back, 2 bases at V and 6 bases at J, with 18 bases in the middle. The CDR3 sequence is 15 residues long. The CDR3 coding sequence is TGTGCCAGCAGCTTTGCCGGGCCAGCCCAGGGCGAGCAGTACTTC. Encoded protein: CASSFAGPAQGEQYF.

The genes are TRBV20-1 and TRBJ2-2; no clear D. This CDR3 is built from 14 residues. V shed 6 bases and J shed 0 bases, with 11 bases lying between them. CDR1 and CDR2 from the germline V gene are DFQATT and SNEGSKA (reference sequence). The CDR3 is CSAYVDPNTGELFF. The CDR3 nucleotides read TGCAGTGCCTACGTGGATCCGAACACCGGGGAGCTGTTTTTT.